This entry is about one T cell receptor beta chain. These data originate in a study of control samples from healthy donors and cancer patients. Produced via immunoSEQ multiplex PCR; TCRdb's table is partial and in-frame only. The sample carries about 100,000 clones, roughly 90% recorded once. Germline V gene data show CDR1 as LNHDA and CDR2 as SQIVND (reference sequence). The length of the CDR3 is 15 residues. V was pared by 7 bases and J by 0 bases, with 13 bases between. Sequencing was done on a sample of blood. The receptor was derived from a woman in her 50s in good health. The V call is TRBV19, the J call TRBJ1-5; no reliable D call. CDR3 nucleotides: TGTGCCAGTATGGTCGGCCCTTATAGCAATCAGCCCCAGCATTTT. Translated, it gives CASMVGPYSNQPQHF.